The 21 T cell receptor beta chains given below trace back to one sample, sequenced in a study of blood T cell repertoires in COVID-19. TCRdb's copy holds only in-frame clones and misses some; the assay was immunoSEQ multiplex PCR. This table holds about 150,000 clones, around 83% found once. The sample was peripheral blood. Receptors originate from a woman aged 55-70 years with COVID-19, enrolled during active disease.

This clone has more than one count but fewer than ten. V is TRBV11-2 and J is TRBJ2-2, with no clear D. CDR1 is SGHAT, CDR2 FQNNGV, per germline. V lost 3 bases, J lost 7 bases, and 3 bases lay in between. This CDR3 contains 11 residues. CDR3 protein: CASSFYGELFF. The CDR3 DNA reads TGTGCCAGCAGCTTCTACGGGGAGCTGTTTTTT. The full variable domain, completed using reference TRBV11-2 and TRBJ2-2, is EAGVAQSPRYKIIEKRQSVAFWCNPISGHATLYWYQQILGQGPKLLIQFQNNGVVDDSQLPKDRFSAERLKGVDSTLKIQPAKLEDSAVYLCASSFYGELFFGEGSRLTVL.

The genes are TRBV24-1 and TRBJ1-4; 8 bases agree with TRBD1. The CDR3 is 16 residues long. The junction had 5 bases not matched to a gene; V was cut back by 4 bases and J by 2 bases. Germline V CDR1 and CDR2: KGHDR, SFDVKD. CDR3 in amino acids: CATSDPRQGTNEKLFF. CDR3 nucleotides: TGTGCCACCAGTGACCCAAGACAGGGGACTAATGAAAAACTGTTTTTT.

The J gene is TRBJ1-4, the V gene TRBV25-1; D uncertain. The ends were cut back, 4 bases at V and 8 bases at J, with 8 bases in the middle. Germline V CDR1 and CDR2: MGHDK, SYGVNS. CDR3 size: 12 residues. The CDR3 DNA sequence: TGTGCCAGCAGTGGGAGGAGGGAAAAACTGTTTTTT. It encodes CASSGRREKLFF.

V and J are TRBV9 and TRBJ2-3; a weak D match, TRBD2 (5 bases). Germline V gene sequence: CDR1 SGDLS, CDR2 YYNGEE. The CDR3 consists of 12 residues. V lost 4 bases to trimming and J lost 5 bases, with 8 bases between them. CDR3 amino acids: CASSPSGDTQYF. The DNA of the CDR3 is TGTGCCAGCAGCCCAAGCGGAGATACGCAGTATTTT. The full variable domain, with the rest looked up from reference TRBV9 and TRBJ2-3, is DSGVTQTPKHLITATGQRVTLRCSPRSGDLSVYWYQQSLDQGLQFLIQYYNGEERAKGNILERFSAQQFPDLHSELNLSSLELGDSALYFCASSPSGDTQYFGPGTRLTVL.

V gene TRBV5-4 combines with J gene TRBJ2-1; 8 bases match TRBD2. The CDR3 has 16 residues. Germline CDR1 is SGHNT and CDR2 is YYREEE (reference sequence). V lost 4 bases to trimming and J lost 2 bases; unmatched junction nucleotides: 8. In nucleotides, the CDR3 is TGTGCCAGCAGCCCCGGGGGGGGACGCGCCTACAATGAGCAGTTCTTC. Protein: CASSPGGGRAYNEQFF.

V and J are TRBV5-5 and TRBJ1-1; 9 bases align to TRBD1. J lost 4 bases, V lost 7 bases, and 8 bases had no gene match. The germline V gene has CDR1 SGHKS and CDR2 YYEKEE (reference sequence). This CDR3 comprises 14 residues. CDR3: CASVPGQGSTEAFF. CDR3 bases: TGTGCCAGCGTACCGGGACAGGGATCCACTGAAGCTTTCTTT.

V usage is TRBV5-1 and J usage is TRBJ2-3; 9 bases line up with TRBD1. V was pared by 0 bases and J by 2 bases, with 1 base of the junction left unmatched. This CDR3 has 15 residues. CDR1 is SGHRS, CDR2 YFSETQ, per germline. In nucleotides, the CDR3 is TGCGCCAGCAGCTTGGGGGACAGGGTCACAGATACGCAGTATTTT. Its protein is CASSLGDRVTDTQYF. Complete variable domain (other parts from reference TRBV5-1 and TRBJ2-3): KAGVTQTPRYLIKTRGQQVTLSCSPISGHRSVSWYQQTPGQGLQFLFEYFSETQRNKGNFPGRFSGRQFSNSRSEMNVSTLELGDSALYLCASSLGDRVTDTQYFGPGTRLTVL.

The V gene is TRBV7-2, the J gene TRBJ1-5; D unresolved. The CDR3 sequence is 12 residues long. Germline V gene sequence: CDR1 SGHTA, CDR2 FQGNSA. V lost 0 bases and J 9 bases, leaving 6 bases between the germline ends. In DNA, the CDR3 is TGTGCCAGCAGCTTAGCGCGGAGGCCCCAGCATTTT. Protein product: CASSLARRPQHF.

CDR3 DNA sequence: TGTGCCAGCACCCCCTTGGGACTAGCGGGCCCCCAGGCCCAGTACTTC. This codes for CASTPLGLAGPQAQYF. J is TRBJ2-5 and V is TRBV27; 12 nucleotides match TRBD2. The CDR3 runs 16 residues. Germline values: CDR1 MNHEY, CDR2 SMNVEV (reference sequence). V shed 7 bases and J 9 bases; nucleotides not matched to a gene: 15.

This clone was seen repeatedly, ten times or more. The chain joins TRBV27 to TRBJ1-2, with TRBD1 as a possible D gene (6 bases). The V and J ends lost 4 bases and 8 bases respectively, with 14 bases between them. Germline CDR1 is MNHEY and CDR2 is SMNVEV (reference sequence). The CDR3 runs to 13 residues. The CDR3 sequence is CASSSLGAEGYTF. DNA for the CDR3: TGTGCCAGCAGTTCCCTGGGGGCGGAAGGCTACACCTTC.

This chain joins TRBV5-1 and TRBJ2-3; 10 nucleotides match TRBD2. This CDR3 comprises 15 residues. V shed 7 bases and J 4 bases; nucleotides not matched to a gene: 9. Germline V gene lookup returns CDR1 SGHRS and CDR2 YFSETQ. DNA of the CDR3: TGCGCCAGCGGGCCGAGCGGGAGGGCGGCAGATACGCAGTATTTT. This codes for CASGPSGRAADTQYF. Based on the CDR3 plus reference TRBV5-1 and TRBJ2-3, the full variable domain is KAGVTQTPRYLIKTRGQQVTLSCSPISGHRSVSWYQQTPGQGLQFLFEYFSETQRNKGNFPGRFSGRQFSNSRSEMNVSTLELGDSALYLCASGPSGRAADTQYFGPGTRLTVL.

The chain uses TRBV6-5 and TRBJ2-2, with TRBD1 matching over 7 bases. With V trimmed by 7 bases and J by 5 bases, 4 bases remained unmatched. This CDR3 is 13 amino acids long. CDR1 is MNHEY, CDR2 SVGAGI, per germline. The CDR3 loop is CASIYRGTGELFF. The DNA for the CDR3 is TGTGCCAGCATCTACAGGGGAACCGGGGAGCTGTTTTTT.

The chain's CDR3 is CASSPYNQPQHF. As DNA, the CDR3 is TGTGCCAGCAGCCCTTACAATCAGCCCCAGCATTTT. The genes are TRBV5-5 and TRBJ1-5; D not certain. CDR1 SGHKS and CDR2 YYEKEE come from the germline V gene (reference sequence). V lost 4 bases and J 3 bases, leaving 5 bases between the germline ends. The CDR3 has 12 residues.

V and J are TRBV5-4 and TRBJ1-5, with D tentatively TRBD1 (6 bases). V lost 2 bases and J lost 3, with 12 bases in between. This CDR3 is 15 amino acids long. The germline gives CDR1 SGHNT, CDR2 YYREEE (reference sequence). The CDR3 reads CASSLGWGPNQPQHF. CDR3 nucleotides: TGTGCCAGCAGCTTAGGATGGGGGCCCAATCAGCCCCAGCATTTT.

V and J are TRBV5-8 and TRBJ2-1; 11 bases line up with TRBD2. After removal of 5 bases from V and 7 bases from J, the junction contained 11 bases not matched to a gene. The germline gives CDR1 SGHTS, CDR2 YDEGEE. This CDR3 comprises 16 residues. This CDR3 is CASSFPTSGTGNEQFF. CDR3 DNA sequence: TGTGCCAGCAGTTTCCCGACTAGCGGGACGGGAAATGAGCAGTTCTTC.

This clone came up a few times. The V call is TRBV6-4, the J call TRBJ2-1, with TRBD1 as a possible D gene (5 bases). The CDR3 totals 16 residues. V lost 6 bases and J lost 0, with 15 bases in between. Germline CDR1 and CDR2: MRHNA and SNTAGT. The CDR3 DNA reads TGTGCCAGCAGCCGAACAAGGGGTAACTCCTACAATGAGCAGTTCTTC. This encodes CASSRTRGNSYNEQFF.

This sequence joins TRBV6-5 and TRBJ1-2, with D possibly matching TRBD1 (6 bases). This CDR3 is 15 amino acids long. Trimming stripped 0 bases from V and 4 bases from J, with 12 bases between. CDR1 MNHEY and CDR2 SVGAGI come from the germline V gene. The CDR3 region is CASSYSSRGRYGYTF. DNA for the CDR3: TGTGCCAGCAGTTACTCATCCAGGGGCCGCTATGGCTACACCTTC.

The genes are TRBV25-1 and TRBJ2-5; D gene uncertain. Germline CDR1 and CDR2: MGHDK and SYGVNS. The CDR3 totals 12 residues. V lost 4 bases and J 7 bases, leaving 10 bases between the germline ends. The CDR3, as DNA: TGTGCCAGCAGTGCGGTTGGGCTGACCCAGTACTTC. Translation: CASSAVGLTQYF. The variable domain in full, with the rest retrieved from reference TRBV25-1 and TRBJ2-5, is EADIYQTPRYLVIGTGKKITLECSQTMGHDKMYWYQQDPGMELHLIHYSYGVNSTEKGDLSSESTVSRIRTEHFPLTLESARPSHTSQYLCASSAVGLTQYFGPGTRLLVL.

The V and J genes are TRBV21-1 and TRBJ1-4. TRBV21-1 is deemed a pseudogene. This CDR3 comprises 15 residues. CDR3 DNA sequence: TGTGCCAGCAGCTCAGCGGTGGAGGCTAATGAAAAACTGTTTTTT. Translated: CASSSAVEANEKLFF.

The rearrangement uses TRBV10-3 and TRBJ1-2; TRBD1 aligns across 8 bases. There are 16 residues in the CDR3. Per germline, CDR1 ENHRY and CDR2 SYGVKD. V shed 9 bases, J shed 5 bases, and the junction held 17 bases outside the gene matches. The CDR3 sequence: CAIRGWDRRLDYGYTF. In DNA, the CDR3 is TGTGCCATACGTGGCTGGGACAGGAGGTTAGATTATGGCTACACCTTC.

This clone was observed a single time. The chain recombines TRBV7-8 with TRBJ1-5, with no clear D. V shed 5 bases and J shed 4 bases, with 9 bases lying between them. CDR1 SGHVS and CDR2 FQNEAQ come from the germline V gene. CDR3 length: 13 residues. The CDR3 is CASSPSLNQPQHF. CDR3 coding DNA: TGTGCCAGCAGCCCAAGCCTTAATCAGCCCCAGCATTTT.